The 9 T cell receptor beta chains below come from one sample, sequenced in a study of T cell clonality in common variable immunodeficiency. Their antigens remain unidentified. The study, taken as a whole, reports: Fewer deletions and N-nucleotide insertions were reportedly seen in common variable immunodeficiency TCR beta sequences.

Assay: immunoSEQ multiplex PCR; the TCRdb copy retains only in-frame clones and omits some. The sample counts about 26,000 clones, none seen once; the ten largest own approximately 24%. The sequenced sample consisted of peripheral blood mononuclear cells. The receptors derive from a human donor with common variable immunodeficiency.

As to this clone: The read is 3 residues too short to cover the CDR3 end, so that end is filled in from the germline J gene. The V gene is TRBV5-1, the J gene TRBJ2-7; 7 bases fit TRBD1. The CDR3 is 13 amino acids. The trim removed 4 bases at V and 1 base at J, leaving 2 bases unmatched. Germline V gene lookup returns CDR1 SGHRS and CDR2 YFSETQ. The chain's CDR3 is CASSPGQSYEQYF. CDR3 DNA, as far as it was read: TGCGCCAGCAGCCCGGGACAGTCCTACGAG.

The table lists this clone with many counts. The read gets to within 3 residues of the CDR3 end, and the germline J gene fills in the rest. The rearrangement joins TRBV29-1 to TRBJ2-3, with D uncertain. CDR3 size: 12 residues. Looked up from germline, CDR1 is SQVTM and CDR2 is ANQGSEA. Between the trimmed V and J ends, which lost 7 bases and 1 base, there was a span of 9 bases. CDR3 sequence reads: CSGLEGTDTQYF. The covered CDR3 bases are TGCAGCGGTCTAGAGGGCACAGATACG.

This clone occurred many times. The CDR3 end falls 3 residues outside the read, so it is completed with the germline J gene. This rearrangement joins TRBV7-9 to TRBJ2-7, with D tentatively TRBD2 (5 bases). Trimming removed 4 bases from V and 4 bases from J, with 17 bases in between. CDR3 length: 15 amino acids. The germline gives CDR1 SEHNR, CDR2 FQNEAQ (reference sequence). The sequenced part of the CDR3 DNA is TGTGCCAGCAGCTCGAGCGGTCTCCGCGGGTACGAG. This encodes CASSSSGLRGYE. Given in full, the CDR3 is CASSSSGLRGYEQYF.

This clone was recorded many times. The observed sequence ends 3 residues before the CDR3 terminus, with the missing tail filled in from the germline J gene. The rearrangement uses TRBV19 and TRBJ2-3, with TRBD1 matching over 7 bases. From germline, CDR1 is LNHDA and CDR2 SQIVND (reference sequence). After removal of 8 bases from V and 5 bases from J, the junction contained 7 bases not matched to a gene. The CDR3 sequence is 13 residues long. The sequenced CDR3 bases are TGTGCCAGTGGGGACAGAGTAGGAGATACG. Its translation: CASGDRVGDT. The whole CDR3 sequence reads CASGDRVGDTQYF.

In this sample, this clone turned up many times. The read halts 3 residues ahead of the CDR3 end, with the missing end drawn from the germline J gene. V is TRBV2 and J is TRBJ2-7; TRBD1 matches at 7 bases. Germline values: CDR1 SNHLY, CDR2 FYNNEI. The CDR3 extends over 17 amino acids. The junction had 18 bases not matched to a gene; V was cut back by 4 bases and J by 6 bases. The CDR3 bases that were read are TGTGCCAGCAGTGTACCCGGGACAGCCCCAACCTATGGCGAG. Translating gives CASSVPGTAPTYGE. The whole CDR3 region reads CASSVPGTAPTYGEQYF.

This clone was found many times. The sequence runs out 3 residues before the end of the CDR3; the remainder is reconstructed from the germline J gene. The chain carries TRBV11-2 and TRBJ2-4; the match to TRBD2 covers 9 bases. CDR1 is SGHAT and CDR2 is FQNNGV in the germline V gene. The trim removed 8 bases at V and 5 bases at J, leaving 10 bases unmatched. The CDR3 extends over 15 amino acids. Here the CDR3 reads CASGGSSGVENIQYF. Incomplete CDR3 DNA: TGTGCCAGCGGGGGTTCTAGCGGGGTTGAAAACATT.

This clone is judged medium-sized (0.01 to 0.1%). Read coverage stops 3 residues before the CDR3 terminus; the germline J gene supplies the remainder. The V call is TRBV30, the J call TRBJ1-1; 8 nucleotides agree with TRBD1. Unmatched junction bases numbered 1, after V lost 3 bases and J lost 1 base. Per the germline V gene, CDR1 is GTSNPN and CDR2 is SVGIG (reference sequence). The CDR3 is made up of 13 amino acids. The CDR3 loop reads CAWRTGANTEAFF. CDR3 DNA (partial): TGTGCCTGGAGGACAGGGGCGAACACTGAA.

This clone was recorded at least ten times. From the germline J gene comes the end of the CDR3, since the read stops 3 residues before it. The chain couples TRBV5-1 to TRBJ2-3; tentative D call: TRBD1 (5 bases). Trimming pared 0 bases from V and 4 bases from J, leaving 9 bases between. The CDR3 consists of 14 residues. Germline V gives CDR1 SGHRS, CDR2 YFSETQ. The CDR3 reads CASSLVVGADTQYF. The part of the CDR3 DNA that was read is TGCGCCAGCAGCTTGGTAGTAGGGGCAGATACG.

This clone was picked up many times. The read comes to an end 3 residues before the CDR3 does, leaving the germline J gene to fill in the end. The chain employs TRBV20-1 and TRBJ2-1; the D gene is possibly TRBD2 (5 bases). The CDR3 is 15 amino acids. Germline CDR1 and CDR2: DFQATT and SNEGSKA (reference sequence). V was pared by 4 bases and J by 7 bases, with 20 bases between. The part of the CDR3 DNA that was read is TGCAGTGCTACCCAACTAGTAACCCCCCAAAATGAG. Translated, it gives CSATQLVTPQNE. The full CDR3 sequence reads CSATQLVTPQNEQFF.